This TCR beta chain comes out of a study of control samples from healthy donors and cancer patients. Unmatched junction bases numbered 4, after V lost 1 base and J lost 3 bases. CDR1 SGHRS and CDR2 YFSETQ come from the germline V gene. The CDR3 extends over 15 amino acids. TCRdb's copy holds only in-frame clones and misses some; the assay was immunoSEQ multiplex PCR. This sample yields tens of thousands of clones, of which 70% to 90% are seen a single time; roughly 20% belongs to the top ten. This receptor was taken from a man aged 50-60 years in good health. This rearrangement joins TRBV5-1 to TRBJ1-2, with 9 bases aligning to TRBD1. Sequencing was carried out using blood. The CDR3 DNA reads TGCGCCAGCAGCTTGTCGACAGGGGGTTACTATGGCTACACCTTC. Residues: CASSLSTGGYYGYTF.